This entry features one T cell receptor beta chain sequence. In the study's own analysis: Estimation of nucleated cell counts relied on the amplification of reference gene primers. The data were produced by immunoSEQ multiplex PCR, yet TCRdb's version contains in-frame clones alone and is incomplete. From that table come the V and J calls and clone size; the DNA was used to work out D and trimming. The sample lists just over 650,000 clones; around 90% were seen once. These data come from a study of blood T cell repertoires in COVID-19. Study context: Samples representing acute and convalescent COVID-19 were sourced from the United States, Italy and Spain. In each case, the material was cDNA or gDNA derived from T cells, B-cell-depleted T cells, or PBMCs.

The receptor was derived from a woman between 18 and 29 years old with acute or convalescent COVID-19. The specimen sequenced was peripheral blood.

The CDR3 loop is CASSFPGQGINYGYTF. The CDR3, as DNA: TGTGCCAGCAGCTTCCCCGGACAGGGGATTAACTATGGCTACACCTTC. The V and J genes are TRBV7-9 and TRBJ1-2; 9 bases are a match to TRBD1. The CDR3 runs to 16 residues. The germline CDR1 and CDR2 sequences are SEHNR and FQNEAQ (reference sequence). The V segment lost 3 bases and the J segment 1 base; nucleotides outside the gene matches: 6.